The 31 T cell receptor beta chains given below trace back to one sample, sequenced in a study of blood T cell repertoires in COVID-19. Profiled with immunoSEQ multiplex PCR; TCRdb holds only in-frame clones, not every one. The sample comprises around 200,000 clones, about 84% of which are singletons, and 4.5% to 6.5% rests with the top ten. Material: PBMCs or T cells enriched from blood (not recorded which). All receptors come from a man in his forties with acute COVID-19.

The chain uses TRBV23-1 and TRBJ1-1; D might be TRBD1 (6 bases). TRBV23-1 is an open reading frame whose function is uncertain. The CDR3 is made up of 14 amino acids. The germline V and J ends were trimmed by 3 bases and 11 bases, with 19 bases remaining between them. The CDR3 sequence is CASSQLDYRAGAFF. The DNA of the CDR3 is TGCGCCAGCAGTCAGCTTGACTACAGGGCTGGGGCTTTCTTT.

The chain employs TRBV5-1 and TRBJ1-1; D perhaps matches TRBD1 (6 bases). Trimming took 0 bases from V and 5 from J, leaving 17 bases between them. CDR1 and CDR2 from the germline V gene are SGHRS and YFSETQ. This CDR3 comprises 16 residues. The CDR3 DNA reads TGCGCCAGCAGCTTGGCGGACACCCCCACAGGGACTGAAGCTTTCTTT. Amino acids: CASSLADTPTGTEAFF. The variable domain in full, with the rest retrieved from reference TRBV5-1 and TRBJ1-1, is KAGVTQTPRYLIKTRGQQVTLSCSPISGHRSVSWYQQTPGQGLQFLFEYFSETQRNKGNFPGRFSGRQFSNSRSEMNVSTLELGDSALYLCASSLADTPTGTEAFFGQGTRLTVV.

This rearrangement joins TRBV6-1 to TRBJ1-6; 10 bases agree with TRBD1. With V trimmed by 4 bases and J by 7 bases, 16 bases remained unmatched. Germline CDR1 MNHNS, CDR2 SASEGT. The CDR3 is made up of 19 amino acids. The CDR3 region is CASSGGDRGPTWENSPLHF. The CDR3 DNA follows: TGTGCCAGCAGTGGAGGGGACAGGGGCCCCACTTGGGAAAATTCACCCCTCCACTTT.

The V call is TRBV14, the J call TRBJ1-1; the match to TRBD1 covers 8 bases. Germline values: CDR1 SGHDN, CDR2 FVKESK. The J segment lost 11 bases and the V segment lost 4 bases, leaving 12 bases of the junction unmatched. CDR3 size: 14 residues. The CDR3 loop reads CASSRPNQGAGAFF. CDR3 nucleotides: TGTGCCAGCAGCCGACCGAACCAGGGGGCAGGGGCTTTCTTT.

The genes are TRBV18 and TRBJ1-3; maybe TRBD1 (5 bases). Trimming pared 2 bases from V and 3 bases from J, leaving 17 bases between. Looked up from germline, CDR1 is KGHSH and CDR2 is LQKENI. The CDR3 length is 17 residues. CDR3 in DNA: TGTGCCAGCTCACCAAGCCCCGCCGGGGGGTATGGAAACACCATATATTTT. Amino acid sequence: CASSPSPAGGYGNTIYF. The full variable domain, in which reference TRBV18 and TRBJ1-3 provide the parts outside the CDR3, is NAGVMQNPRHLVRRRGQEARLRCSPMKGHSHVYWYRQLPEEGLKFMVYLQKENIIDESGMPKERFSAEFPKEGPSILRIQQVVRGDSAAYFCASSPSPAGGYGNTIYFGEGSWLTVV.

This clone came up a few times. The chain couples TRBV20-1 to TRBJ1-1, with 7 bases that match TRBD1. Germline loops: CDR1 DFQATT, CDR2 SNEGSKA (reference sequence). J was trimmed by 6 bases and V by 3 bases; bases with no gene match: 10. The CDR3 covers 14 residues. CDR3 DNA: TGCAGTGCTAGTCCACCCTCCGGGACAGCTGAAGCTTTCTTT. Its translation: CSASPPSGTAEAFF.

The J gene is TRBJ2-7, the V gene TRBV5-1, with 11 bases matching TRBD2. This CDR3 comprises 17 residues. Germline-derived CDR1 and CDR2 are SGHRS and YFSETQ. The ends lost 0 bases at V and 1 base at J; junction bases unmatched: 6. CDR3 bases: TGCGCCAGCAGCTTGGGGGTAGCGGGAGGGCCGTCCTACGAGCAGTACTTC. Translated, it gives CASSLGVAGGPSYEQYF.

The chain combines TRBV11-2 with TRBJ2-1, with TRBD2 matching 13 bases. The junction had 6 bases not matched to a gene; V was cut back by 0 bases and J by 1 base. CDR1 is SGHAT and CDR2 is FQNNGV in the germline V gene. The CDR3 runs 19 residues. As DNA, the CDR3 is TGTGCCAGCAGCTTAGATTCCCGGACTAGCGGGAGATCCTACAATGAGCAGTTCTTC. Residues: CASSLDSRTSGRSYNEQFF.

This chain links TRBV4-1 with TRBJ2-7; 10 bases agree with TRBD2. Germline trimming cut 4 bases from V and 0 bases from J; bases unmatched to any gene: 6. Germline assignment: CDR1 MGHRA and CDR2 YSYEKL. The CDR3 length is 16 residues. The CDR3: CASSRGLAADSYEQYF. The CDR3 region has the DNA TGCGCCAGCAGCCGAGGACTAGCGGCTGACTCCTACGAGCAGTACTTC.

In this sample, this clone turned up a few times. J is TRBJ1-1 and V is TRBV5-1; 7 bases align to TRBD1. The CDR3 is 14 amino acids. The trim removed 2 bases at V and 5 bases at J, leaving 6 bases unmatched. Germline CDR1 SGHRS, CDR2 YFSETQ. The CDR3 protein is CASSFDRVGTEAFF. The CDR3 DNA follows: TGCGCCAGCAGCTTCGACAGGGTGGGAACTGAAGCTTTCTTT.

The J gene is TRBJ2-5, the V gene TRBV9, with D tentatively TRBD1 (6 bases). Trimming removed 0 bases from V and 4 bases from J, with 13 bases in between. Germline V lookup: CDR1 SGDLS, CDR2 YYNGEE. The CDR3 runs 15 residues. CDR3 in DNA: TGTGCCAGCAGCGTAGCTACTGGGGGCGTAGAGACCCAGTACTTC. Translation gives CASSVATGGVETQYF. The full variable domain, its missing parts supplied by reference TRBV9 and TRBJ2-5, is DSGVTQTPKHLITATGQRVTLRCSPRSGDLSVYWYQQSLDQGLQFLIQYYNGEERAKGNILERFSAQQFPDLHSELNLSSLELGDSALYFCASSVATGGVETQYFGPGTRLLVL.

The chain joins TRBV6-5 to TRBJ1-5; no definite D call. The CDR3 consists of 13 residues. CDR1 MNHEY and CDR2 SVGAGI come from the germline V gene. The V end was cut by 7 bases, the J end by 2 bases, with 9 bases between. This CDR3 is CASKDRGNQPQHF. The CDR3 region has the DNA TGTGCCAGCAAAGACCGGGGCAATCAGCCCCAGCATTTT.

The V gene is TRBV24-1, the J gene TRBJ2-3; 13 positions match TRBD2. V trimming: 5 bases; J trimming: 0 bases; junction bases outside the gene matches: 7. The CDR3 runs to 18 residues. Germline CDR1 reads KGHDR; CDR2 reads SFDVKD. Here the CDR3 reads CATSGPTSGRSSTDTQYF. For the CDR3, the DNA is TGTGCCACCAGTGGTCCGACTAGCGGGAGGTCTAGCACAGATACGCAGTATTTT.

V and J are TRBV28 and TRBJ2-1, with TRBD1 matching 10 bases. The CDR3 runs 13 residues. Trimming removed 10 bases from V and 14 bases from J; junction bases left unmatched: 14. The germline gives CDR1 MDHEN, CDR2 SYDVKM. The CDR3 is CATTGTGVIIEFF. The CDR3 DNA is TGTGCCACCACCGGGACAGGGGTGATAATAGAGTTCTTC.

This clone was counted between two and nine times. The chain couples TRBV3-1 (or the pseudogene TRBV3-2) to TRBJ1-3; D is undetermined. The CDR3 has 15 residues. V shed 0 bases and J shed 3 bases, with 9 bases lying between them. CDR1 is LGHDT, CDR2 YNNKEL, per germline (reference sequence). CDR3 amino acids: CASSQDPRFGNTIYF. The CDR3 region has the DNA TGTGCCAGCAGCCAAGATCCCAGATTTGGAAACACCATATATTTT.

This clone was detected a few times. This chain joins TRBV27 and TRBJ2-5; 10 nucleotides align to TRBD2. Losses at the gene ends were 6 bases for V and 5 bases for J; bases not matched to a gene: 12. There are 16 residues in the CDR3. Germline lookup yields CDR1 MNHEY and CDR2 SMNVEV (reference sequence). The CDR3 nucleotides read TGTGCCAGCAGCGCAGCCTCTAGCGGGAGAGATGAGACCCAGTACTTC. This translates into CASSAASSGRDETQYF.

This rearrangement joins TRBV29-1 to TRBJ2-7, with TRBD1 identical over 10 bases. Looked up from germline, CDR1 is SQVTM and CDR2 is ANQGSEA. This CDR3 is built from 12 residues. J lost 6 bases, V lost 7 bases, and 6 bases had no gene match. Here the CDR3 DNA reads TGCAGCGGAGGGACAGGGGAAGCCGAGCAGTACTTC. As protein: CSGGTGEAEQYF.

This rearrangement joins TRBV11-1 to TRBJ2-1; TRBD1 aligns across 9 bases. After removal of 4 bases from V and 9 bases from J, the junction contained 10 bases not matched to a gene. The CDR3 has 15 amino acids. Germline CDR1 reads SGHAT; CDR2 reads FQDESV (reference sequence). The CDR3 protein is CASSSTRDRVREQFF. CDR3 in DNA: TGTGCCAGCAGCTCAACCCGGGACAGGGTACGTGAGCAGTTCTTC.

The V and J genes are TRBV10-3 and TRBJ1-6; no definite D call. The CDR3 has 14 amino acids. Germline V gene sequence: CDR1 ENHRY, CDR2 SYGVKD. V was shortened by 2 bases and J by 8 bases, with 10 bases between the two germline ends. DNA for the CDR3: TGTGCCATCAGTGAGGGCAGCGAGTATTCACCCCTCCACTTT. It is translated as CAISEGSEYSPLHF.

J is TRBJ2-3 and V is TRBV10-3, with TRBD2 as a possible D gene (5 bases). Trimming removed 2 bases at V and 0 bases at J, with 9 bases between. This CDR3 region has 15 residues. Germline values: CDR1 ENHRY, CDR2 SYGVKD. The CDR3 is CAISETRSSTDTQYF. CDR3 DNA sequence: TGTGCCATCAGTGAGACTAGATCTAGCACAGATACGCAGTATTTT.

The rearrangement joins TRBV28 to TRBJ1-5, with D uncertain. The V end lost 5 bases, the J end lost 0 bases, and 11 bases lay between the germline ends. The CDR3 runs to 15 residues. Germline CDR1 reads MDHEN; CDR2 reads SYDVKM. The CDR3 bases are TGTGCCAGCAGTCCCACCGGGGTTAGCAATCAGCCCCAGCATTTT. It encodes CASSPTGVSNQPQHF.

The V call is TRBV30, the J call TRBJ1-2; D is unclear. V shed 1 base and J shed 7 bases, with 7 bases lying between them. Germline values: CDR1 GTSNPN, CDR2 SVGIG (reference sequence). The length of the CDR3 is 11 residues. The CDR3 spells CAWSATFGYTF. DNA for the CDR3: TGTGCCTGGAGTGCCACTTTTGGCTACACCTTC. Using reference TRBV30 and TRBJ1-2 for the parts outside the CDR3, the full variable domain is SQTIHQWPATLVQPVGSPLSLECTVEGTSNPNLYWYRQAAGRGLQLLFYSVGIGQISSEVPQNLSASRPQDRQFILSSKKLLLSDSGFYLCAWSATFGYTFGSGTRLTVV.

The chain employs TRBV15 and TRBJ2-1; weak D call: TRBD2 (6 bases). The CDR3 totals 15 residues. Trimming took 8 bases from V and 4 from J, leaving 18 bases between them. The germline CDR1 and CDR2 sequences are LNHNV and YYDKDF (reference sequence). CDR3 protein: CATAVSGVKYNEQFF. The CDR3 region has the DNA TGTGCCACCGCCGTGTCGGGGGTCAAATACAATGAGCAGTTCTTC.

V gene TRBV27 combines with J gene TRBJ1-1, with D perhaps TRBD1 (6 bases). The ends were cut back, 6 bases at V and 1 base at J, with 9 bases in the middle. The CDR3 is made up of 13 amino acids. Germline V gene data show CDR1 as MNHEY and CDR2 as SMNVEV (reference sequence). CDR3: CASRRTENTEAFF. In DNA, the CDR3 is TGTGCCAGCAGGCGGACAGAGAACACTGAAGCTTTCTTT.

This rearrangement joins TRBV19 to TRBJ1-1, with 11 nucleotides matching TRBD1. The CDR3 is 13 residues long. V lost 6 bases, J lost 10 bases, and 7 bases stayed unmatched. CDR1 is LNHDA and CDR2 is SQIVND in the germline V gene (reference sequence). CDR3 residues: CASSQDRGRPAFF. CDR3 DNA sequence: TGTGCCAGTAGCCAGGACAGGGGGCGACCAGCTTTCTTT.

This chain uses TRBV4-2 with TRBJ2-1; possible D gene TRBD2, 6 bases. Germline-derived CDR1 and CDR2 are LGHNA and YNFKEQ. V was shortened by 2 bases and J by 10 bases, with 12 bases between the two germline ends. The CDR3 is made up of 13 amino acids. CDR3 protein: CASSQFPSGEQFF. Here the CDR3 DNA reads TGTGCCAGCAGCCAATTTCCCAGCGGGGAGCAGTTCTTC.

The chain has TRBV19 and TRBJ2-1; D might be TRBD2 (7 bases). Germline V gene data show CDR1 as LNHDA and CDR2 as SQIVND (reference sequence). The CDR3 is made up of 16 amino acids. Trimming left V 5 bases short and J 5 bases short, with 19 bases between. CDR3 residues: CASSGGRLAENNEQFF. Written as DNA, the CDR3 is TGTGCCAGTAGTGGGGGGCGGCTAGCGGAGAACAATGAGCAGTTCTTC.

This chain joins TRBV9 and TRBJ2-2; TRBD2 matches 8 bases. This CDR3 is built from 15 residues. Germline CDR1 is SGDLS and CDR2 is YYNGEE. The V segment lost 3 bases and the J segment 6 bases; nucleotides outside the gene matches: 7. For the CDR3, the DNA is TGTGCCAGCAGCGCTAGCGGGCTTCGCTCCGGGGAGCTGTTTTTT. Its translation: CASSASGLRSGELFF.

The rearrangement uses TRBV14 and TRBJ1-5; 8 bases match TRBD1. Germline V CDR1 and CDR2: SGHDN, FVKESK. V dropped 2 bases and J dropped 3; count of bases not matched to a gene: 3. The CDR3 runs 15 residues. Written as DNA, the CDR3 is TGTGCCAGCAGCCAACCGGACAGGGTCAATCAGCCCCAGCATTTT. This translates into CASSQPDRVNQPQHF.

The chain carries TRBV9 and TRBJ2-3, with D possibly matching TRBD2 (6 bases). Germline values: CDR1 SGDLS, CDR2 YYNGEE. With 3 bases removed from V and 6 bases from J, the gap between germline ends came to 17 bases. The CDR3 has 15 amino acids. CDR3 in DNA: TGTGCCAGCAGCGCACAACTCCCGGCGGGGGATACGCAGTATTTT. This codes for CASSAQLPAGDTQYF.

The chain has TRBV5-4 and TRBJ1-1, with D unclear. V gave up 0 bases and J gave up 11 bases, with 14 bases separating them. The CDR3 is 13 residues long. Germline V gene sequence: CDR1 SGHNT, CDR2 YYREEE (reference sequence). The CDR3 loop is CASSLDGPVAAFF. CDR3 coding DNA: TGTGCCAGCAGCTTGGACGGTCCCGTTGCTGCTTTCTTT.